This T cell receptor (beta chain) is from a study of blood T cell repertoires in COVID-19. Study-wide background: The United States, Italy and Spain provided the acute and convalescent COVID-19 samples. Sample material is recorded as cDNA or gDNA derived from T cells, B-cell-depleted T cells, or PBMCs.

The CDR3 spans 15 residues. V lost 6 bases and J lost 2; bases outside the gene matches: 7. Looked up from germline, CDR1 is MNHEY and CDR2 is SVGAGI. Study processing details: From reference gene primer amplification, estimates of nucleated cell counts were derived. The method was immunoSEQ multiplex PCR; TCRdb's version includes in-frame clones alone and lacks a portion of them. V and J calls and clone size are given by that table; D and trimming were obtained from the DNA. This sample carries about 120,000 clones, 80% of them seen once, and the ten largest clones take under 20%. The V gene is TRBV6-5, the J gene TRBJ1-5; 7 bases fit TRBD1. The sequenced sample consisted of peripheral blood. The sequence derives from a man aged 60 to 75 with active or convalescent COVID-19. The CDR3 DNA follows: TGTGCCAGCAGCCCCACAGGGGTGGGCAATCAGCCCCAGCATTTT. Protein product: CASSPTGVGNQPQHF.